What follows are 19 T cell receptor beta chains derived from one specimen sequenced in a study of T-cell reconstitution after alpha-beta-depleted transplantation in children. A library of TCRbeta sequences, prepared with unique molecular identifiers, was generated. One entry per CDR3 protein, called by TCRdb with MiXCR from the PCR reads. The top ten hold roughly 2.6% of the sample, which has around 250,000 distinct CDR3 sequences, over 20% seen once. The sequencing used PBMCs, collected before TCRalphabeta/CD19-depleted stem cell transplant. Receptors were obtained from a girl aged 2 to 9 with Fanconi anemia, due to receive a stem cell transplant.

The V and J genes are TRBV7-9 and TRBJ2-1; 11 nucleotides match TRBD2. V lost 1 base to trimming and J lost 8 bases; unmatched junction nucleotides: 7. Germline CDR1 and CDR2: SEHNR and FQNEAQ (reference sequence). The length of the CDR3 is 16 residues. CDR3 nucleotide sequence: TGTGCCAGCAGCTTAGGATTTAGCGGGAGGGCCGATGAGCAGTTCTTC. Protein product: CASSLGFSGRADEQFF.

J is TRBJ2-1 and V is TRBV27; D may correspond to TRBD1 or TRBD2 (5 bases each). There are 13 residues in the CDR3. Per the germline V gene, CDR1 is MNHEY and CDR2 is SMNVEV (reference sequence). Trimming left V 5 bases short and J 10 bases short, with 15 bases between. CDR3 in DNA: TGTGCCAGCAGTCCTATTAACCGGGACGAGCAGTTCTTC. Its protein product is CASSPINRDEQFF.

This chain uses TRBV5-1 with TRBJ2-7; D possibly corresponds to TRBD2 (5 bases). This CDR3 region has 16 residues. The germline V and J ends were trimmed by 0 bases and 3 bases, with 16 bases remaining between them. The germline CDR1 and CDR2 sequences are SGHRS and YFSETQ. The CDR3 coding sequence is TGCGCCAGCAGCTTGGGGGTAGGAGGCCATATCTACGAGCAGTACTTC. Its protein is CASSLGVGGHIYEQYF.

This chain joins TRBV11-1 and TRBJ2-1; 9 nucleotides line up with TRBD2. The CDR3 has 19 amino acids. Germline V CDR1 and CDR2: SGHAT, FQDESV (reference sequence). Trimming cost V 1 base and J 1 base; bases outside gene matches: 11. This CDR3 reads CASSLGVGGGGRSYNEQFF. The CDR3 nucleotides are TGTGCCAGCAGCTTAGGAGTGGGCGGGGGGGGAAGATCCTACAATGAGCAGTTCTTC.

In this sample, this clonotype turned up a few times. The chain joins TRBV7-3 to TRBJ2-1; 14 nucleotides agree with TRBD2. The CDR3 sequence is 15 residues long. V was pared by 4 bases and J by 11 bases, with 7 bases of the junction left unmatched. Germline loops: CDR1 SGHTA, CDR2 FQGTGA. CDR3 amino acids: CASSSTSGRANKQFF. Written as DNA, the CDR3 is TGTGCCAGCAGCTCGACTAGCGGGAGGGCTAATAAGCAGTTCTTC.

This clonotype was recorded at least ten times. This sequence joins TRBV20-1 and TRBJ2-3; possible D gene TRBD2, 7 bases. The V and J ends lost 6 bases and 4 bases respectively, with 20 bases between them. Germline lookup yields CDR1 DFQATT and CDR2 SNEGSKA (reference sequence). This CDR3 spans 15 amino acids. This CDR3 is CSAPYRGGQADTQYF. The CDR3 DNA reads as TGCAGTGCCCCCTATAGGGGGGGCCAGGCAGATACGCAGTATTTT.

The sample holds many counts of this clonotype. The rearrangement uses TRBV20-1 and TRBJ2-1; no clear D gene. The CDR3 has 13 amino acids. CDR1 is DFQATT and CDR2 is SNEGSKA in the germline V gene (reference sequence). Trimming removed 1 base from V and 2 bases from J, with 6 bases in between. CDR3 amino acids: CSARAGTYNEQFF. The CDR3 DNA reads as TGCAGTGCTAGAGCGGGCACCTACAATGAGCAGTTCTTC.

This clonotype has just a few counts. CDR3 nucleotide sequence: TGTGCCAGCAGTGATCCCGCTACCTACAATGAGCAGTTCTTC. Its protein product is CASSDPATYNEQFF. The V gene is TRBV25-1, the J gene TRBJ2-1; unclear D gene. The V end was cut by 3 bases, the J end by 2 bases, with 8 bases between. The CDR3 loop spans 14 amino acids. Looked up from germline, CDR1 is MGHDK and CDR2 is SYGVNS.

The chain joins TRBV12-3 or TRBV12-4 to TRBJ1-5; a possible D gene is TRBD1 (5 bases). V was clipped by 10 bases and J by 3 bases, with 31 bases between them. The CDR3 is made up of 19 amino acids. The CDR3 coding sequence is TGTGCCATCTCCCTGTTATTGGGTACAGGAGGAGGTACCAATCAGCCCCAGCATTTT. Amino acid sequence: CAISLLLGTGGGTNQPQHF.

The chain uses TRBV12-3 or TRBV12-4 and TRBJ2-7; 9 bases are shared with TRBD1. With V trimmed by 7 bases and J by 6 bases, 10 bases remained unmatched. The CDR3 spans 14 residues. CDR3 in DNA: TGTGCCAGCACCTATACCGGGACAGGGTCCGAGCAGTACTTC. It translates to CASTYTGTGSEQYF.

In its sample, this clonotype was seen many times. CDR3 residues: CSVLVTYEQYF. The CDR3 nucleotides are TGCAGCGTTCTTGTGACCTACGAGCAGTACTTC. The rearrangement uses TRBV29-1 and TRBJ2-7, with unresolved D. V lost 5 bases and J 2 bases, leaving 7 bases between the germline ends. This CDR3 is 11 amino acids long. Looked up from germline, CDR1 is SQVTM and CDR2 is ANQGSEA.

This clonotype was counted ten times or more. The chain carries TRBV28 and TRBJ2-3; 8 bases line up with TRBD2. This CDR3 spans 16 amino acids. The J segment lost 6 bases and the V segment lost 5 bases, leaving 13 bases of the junction unmatched. Germline V gives CDR1 MDHEN, CDR2 SYDVKM. This CDR3 reads CASSQSGLGGEDTQYF. CDR3 nucleotide sequence: TGTGCCAGCAGTCAATCGGGACTAGGGGGGGAGGATACGCAGTATTTT. Looking up the rest from reference TRBV28 and TRBJ2-3 gives the full variable domain: DVKVTQSSRYLVKRTGEKVFLECVQDMDHENMFWYRQDPGLGLRLIYFSYDVKMKEKGDIPEGYSVSREKKERFSLILESASTNQTSMYLCASSQSGLGGEDTQYFGPGTRLTVL.

The chain couples TRBV14 to TRBJ2-7, with TRBD2 matching 8 bases. The ends lost 0 bases at V and 2 bases at J; junction bases unmatched: 6. CDR1 SGHDN and CDR2 FVKESK come from the germline V gene. The CDR3 has 16 amino acids. The CDR3 reads CASSQEQEAGAYEQYF. CDR3 DNA sequence: TGTGCCAGCAGCCAAGAACAGGAAGCGGGAGCCTACGAGCAGTACTTC.

This chain links TRBV7-3 with TRBJ2-1; 8 bases fit TRBD2. Germline loops: CDR1 SGHTA, CDR2 FQGTGA. Trimming at V came to 5 bases and at J to 0 bases, leaving 15 bases not matched to a gene. The CDR3 runs to 19 residues. CDR3 sequence (DNA): TGTGCCAGCAGCCCCCGTGGCGGGGGGATACTTAACTCCTACAATGAGCAGTTCTTC. Protein sequence: CASSPRGGGILNSYNEQFF.

This clonotype occurred many times. This chain links TRBV12-3 or TRBV12-4 with TRBJ2-7; unclear D gene. The CDR3 is made up of 15 amino acids. Deletions cut 3 bases from V and 4 bases from J, with 16 bases between. CDR3 nucleotides: TGTGCCAGCAGTTTGAGCTACCAACCGCTATACGAGCAGTACTTC. Its translation is CASSLSYQPLYEQYF.

At least ten counts were recorded for this clonotype. The chain couples TRBV20-1 to TRBJ2-3; D might be TRBD1 (5 bases). Germline V gene lookup returns CDR1 DFQATT and CDR2 SNEGSKA (reference sequence). Deletions cut 0 bases from V and 1 base from J, with 11 bases between. The CDR3 extends over 15 amino acids. CDR3 bases: TGCAGTGCTAGAGATTTGCAACAGGGCACAGATACGCAGTATTTT. It translates to CSARDLQQGTDTQYF.

This chain connects TRBV3-1 to TRBJ2-3; 9 bases match TRBD2. This CDR3 comprises 17 residues. The trim removed 0 bases at V and 5 bases at J, leaving 9 bases unmatched. From germline, CDR1 is LGHDT and CDR2 YNNKEL (reference sequence). The CDR3 here is CASSQEHGRGGIDTQYF. The CDR3 DNA sequence: TGTGCCAGCAGCCAAGAACATGGGCGGGGGGGCATAGATACGCAGTATTTT.

This clonotype was counted at least ten times. The chain links TRBV7-9 to TRBJ2-1; D gene unclear. CDR1 and CDR2 from the germline V gene are SEHNR and FQNEAQ (reference sequence). The CDR3 loop spans 15 amino acids. Trimming left V 1 base short and J 6 bases short, with 13 bases between. CDR3 loop: CASSLGSFVINEQFF. The CDR3 DNA reads as TGTGCCAGCAGCTTAGGAAGTTTTGTAATCAATGAGCAGTTCTTC.

There are many counts of this clonotype. J is TRBJ2-1 and V is TRBV7-3; TRBD2 agrees at 8 bases. This CDR3 has 15 amino acids. CDR1 and CDR2 from the germline V gene are SGHTA and FQGTGA. The V and J ends lost 3 bases and 2 bases, in that order; junction bases with no gene match: 3. CDR3 region: CASSFGSGTYNEQFF. The CDR3 nucleotides read TGTGCCAGCAGCTTCGGTAGCGGGACCTACAATGAGCAGTTCTTC.